The sequence of this T cell receptor beta chain was determined in a study of T-cell reconstitution after alpha-beta-depleted transplantation in children. Unique molecular identifiers were incorporated when the TCRbeta library was constructed. TCRdb redid the calling of the PCR reads with MiXCR, one entry per CDR3 protein. Altogether more than 550,000 distinct CDR3 sequences are present, over 9.5% being singletons, with the ten largest covering roughly 3.9%. V was shortened by 5 bases and J by 4 bases, with 5 bases between the two germline ends. The CDR3 length is 11 residues. In germline, CDR1 is SQVTM, CDR2 ANQGSEA. This clonotype came up many times.

The material was PBMCs from the stem cell graft donor, obtained from the stem cell graft. This clonotype originated in a human donor who donated a stem cell graft to a child with acute myeloid leukemia. The rearrangement joins TRBV29-1 to TRBJ2-2; no clear D. The CDR3 region is CSVSRTGELFF. For the CDR3, the DNA is TGCAGCGTTTCTCGCACCGGGGAGCTGTTTTTT.